The clone carrying this T cell receptor beta chain was seen only a few times. The CDR3 contains 14 residues. Trimming took off 4 bases at V and 7 bases at J, with 17 bases between the two ends. Germline CDR1 is SGHAT and CDR2 is FQNNGV. These data are taken from a study of shared T cell receptors in the human thymus. Clones were read by immunoSEQ multiplex PCR, and TCRdb kept only the in-frame ones, dropping some. This table has about 660,000 clones, roughly 90% appearing once. This sample was also put to use in a study of human thymus T cells. As that report states: The donor group consisted of healthy Finnish infants who were having corrective surgery for congenital heart defects. The study used thymus tissue resected during corrective heart surgery. Thymic as well as blood repertoires seemed to favor certain V and J genes unevenly. A high degree of thymic repertoire overlap among unrelated individuals was reported in related research.

The material sequenced was thymocytes. V is TRBV11-2 and J is TRBJ2-7, with D possibly TRBD2 on 6 matching bases. The TCR was taken from a boy in the first two years of life with a congenital heart defect. CDR3: CASSSSMEGGEQYF. The DNA of the CDR3 is TGTGCCAGCAGCTCGTCCATGGAGGGTGGGGAGCAGTACTTC.